This is a list of T cell receptor beta chains from one sample in a study of immune cell composition in non-small cell lung cancer. Generated by immunoSEQ multiplex PCR, the TCRdb table keeps only in-frame clones and is missing some. The table records about 3,400 clones, roughly 84% of them present only once. Sequencing was carried out using non-adjacent lung tissue. All receptors derive from a human donor with non-small cell lung cancer. Both conserved end residues are part of each CDR3. The order of the fields is V gene, D gene, J gene, clone size, CDR3 DNA, CDR3 protein. The D gene is left open where the match is weak. Not every row has a clone size; where given, it reads once, few, many or a size class.

TRBV6-1,.,TRBJ2-3,.,TGTGCCAGCAGTGAAGCCCTAGCGAGAAGCACAGATACGCAGTATTTT,CASSEALARSTDTQYF
TRBV18,TRBD1,TRBJ1-1,.,TGTGCCAGCTCAACAGGGGGCCACACTGAAGCTTTCTTT,CASSTGGHTEAFF
TRBV28,TRBD1,TRBJ1-4,.,TGTGCCAGCAGCAAGGGACAGGGACGGGAAAAACTGTTTTTT,CASSKGQGREKLFF
TRBV28,TRBD1,TRBJ1-1,once,TGTGCTGTACGAGGACAGGTAGTAACTGAAGCTTTCTTT,CAVRGQVVTEAFF
TRBV9,.,TRBJ1-1,.,TGTGCCAGCAGCTCGGGAGAGGGGTACACTGAAGCTTTCTTT,CASSSGEGYTEAFF
TRBV30,.,TRBJ2-7,.,TGTGCCTGGACGGGGATAAACACCTACGAGCAGTACTTC,CAWTGINTYEQYF
TRBV18,.,TRBJ1-5,.,TGTGCCAGCTCACCGGACACGGTGGGCAATCAGCCCCAGCATTTT,CASSPDTVGNQPQHF
TRBV2,TRBD1,TRBJ2-7,.,TGTGCCAGCAGTGCCAGCACAGGGGGCGAGCAGTACTTC,CASSASTGGEQYF
TRBV19,.,TRBJ2-5,.,TGTGCCAGTAGTATACCCCCCGGGGAGACCCAGTACTTC,CASSIPPGETQYF
TRBV30,TRBD2,TRBJ2-5,.,TGTGCCTGGAGCGTCCCCCCTAGCGGGAGAAATGCAGAGACCCAGTACTTC,CAWSVPPSGRNAETQYF
TRBV29-1,TRBD1,TRBJ1-1,once,TGCAGCGTTGATATCCGACAGGGGGGCACTGAAGCTTTCTTT,CSVDIRQGGTEAFF
TRBV7-2,TRBD1,TRBJ2-2,.,TGTGCCAGCAGCACCCGGACAGGGAGGAACACCGGGGAGCTGTTTTTT,CASSTRTGRNTGELFF